This T cell receptor beta chain is from a study of T-cell memory formation after mild COVID-19. At the level of the study: In these data, TCR clusters were largely donor specific.

Worth noting for this clonotype: What it binds is unknown.

Constant-segment primers served in 5'RACE that generated TCR alpha and TCR beta cDNA libraries bearing sample barcodes and UMIs. TCRdb independently ran MiXCR on the 5' RACE reads; one entry per CDR3 protein. The data contain roughly 100,000 distinct CDR3 sequences, about 13% of them seen just once; the ten biggest clones take up around a quarter. Findings and limits, study-wide: Clones contracting day 15 to 85 were balanced CD4/CD8; later expanders leaned CD4+. The authors left the SARS-CoV-2 specificity of second-wave clones peaking on day 37 unconfirmed.

The CDR3 is made up of 18 amino acids. Germline values: CDR1 SGHAT, CDR2 FQNNGV. J lost 4 bases, V lost 3 bases, and 11 bases had no gene match. This receptor was obtained from an adult woman who had mild COVID-19 (a few samples of this study predate the infection). Cell type and time point are not known. Sequences were obtained from PBMCs or a T cell subset sorted from them (not recorded which). The chain employs TRBV11-2 and TRBJ2-1, with TRBD2 matching 11 bases. Written as DNA, the CDR3 is TGTGCCAGCAGCTTGAATTACTGGGGACTAGCGGATTACAATGAGCAGTTCTTC. Translating gives CASSLNYWGLADYNEQFF. The full variable domain, with the rest looked up from reference TRBV11-2 and TRBJ2-1, is EAGVAQSPRYKIIEKRQSVAFWCNPISGHATLYWYQQILGQGPKLLIQFQNNGVVDDSQLPKDRFSAERLKGVDSTLKIQPAKLEDSAVYLCASSLNYWGLADYNEQFFGPGTRLTVL.